These 20 T cell receptor beta chains were all obtained from the same sample, sequenced in a study of Graves' ophthalmopathy and Graves' hyperthyroidism. Amplification of TCR beta CDR3 regions used RNA transcripts. The authors performed first-round RT-PCR with HTBI primers and then a second-round multiplex PCR. Each CDR3 protein gets one entry after TCRdb re-called the multiplex PCR reads with MiXCR. The table includes about 620,000 distinct CDR3 sequences, 22% detected once. Sequencing was done on a sample of peripheral blood. The receptors were sampled from a woman younger than 30 with stable Graves' hyperthyroidism. Some clones in this sample may be carry-over from other donors' samples.

This clonotype was picked up many times. CDR3 protein: CASSYSGPPSGNSPLHF. DNA for the CDR3: TGTGCCAGCAGTTACTCGGGACCGCCTTCGGGAAATTCACCCCTCCACTTT. V is TRBV6-5 and J is TRBJ1-6, with D possibly matching TRBD1 (5 bases). The germline gives CDR1 MNHEY, CDR2 SVGAGI. CDR3 length: 17 residues. V dropped 0 bases and J dropped 7 bases, with 16 bases sitting between them.

This clonotype was recorded many times. The CDR3 protein is CASRGQVQETQYF. The CDR3 DNA follows: TGTGCCAGCAGGGGCCAGGTCCAAGAGACCCAGTACTTC. The gene calls are TRBV25-1 and TRBJ2-5; D gene ambiguous. Trimming took off 6 bases at V and 1 base at J, with 9 bases between the two ends. Germline V gives CDR1 MGHDK, CDR2 SYGVNS. The CDR3 runs 13 residues.

This clonotype has just one count. At one boundary the junction diverges from the germline segment, which might be a read error. The rearrangement joins TRBV11-1 to TRBJ2-5; D is ambiguous. Germline V gene lookup returns CDR1 SGHAT and CDR2 FQDESV (reference sequence). The CDR3 is made up of 13 amino acids. CDR3 sequence: CASSLHSGETKYF. The CDR3 coding sequence is TGTGCCAGCAGCTTGCACTCAGGAGAGACCAAGTACTTC.

This clonotype was seen repeatedly, ten times or more. The chain combines TRBV12-3 or TRBV12-4 with TRBJ1-1; D remains unclear. With 5 bases removed from V and 1 base from J, the gap between germline ends came to 8 bases. This CDR3 contains 13 residues. The CDR3, as DNA: TGTGCCAGCAGTAACACAGAGAACACTGAAGCTTTCTTT. It is translated as CASSNTENTEAFF.

On this clonotype itself: Since a much larger clone is just one base distant, this may be a read error. This sequence joins TRBV12-3 or TRBV12-4 and TRBJ1-5, with a weak D call TRBD1 (6 bases). There are 15 residues in the CDR3. V was shortened by 5 bases and J by 0 bases, with 11 bases between the two germline ends. The chain's CDR3 is CASSRQAYSNQPQHF. CDR3 nucleotide sequence: TGTGCCAGCAGTCGACAGGCGTATAGCAATCAGCCCCAGCATTTT.

Many counts were recorded for this clonotype. This chain uses TRBV6-5 with TRBJ1-2; D possibly corresponds to TRBD1 (6 bases). Germline V CDR1 and CDR2: MNHEY, SVGAGI. This CDR3 is 17 amino acids long. V was shortened by 2 bases and J by 0 bases, with 16 bases between the two germline ends. CDR3 coding DNA: TGTGCCAGCAGTTACCGTACCCGGGCAGGGGCTAACTATGGCTACACCTTC. It yields the protein CASSYRTRAGANYGYTF.

This clonotype was recorded at least ten times. J is TRBJ2-5 and V is TRBV11-2; 13 nucleotides agree with TRBD2. Unmatched junction bases numbered 6, after V lost 6 bases and J lost 5 bases. The CDR3 spans 15 residues. CDR1 and CDR2 from the germline V gene are SGHAT and FQNNGV. The CDR3 region is CASRLTSGGAETQYF. The CDR3 bases are TGTGCCAGCAGGTTAACTAGCGGGGGGGCGGAGACCCAGTACTTC.

This clonotype was counted only a few times. V and J are TRBV5-8 and TRBJ2-7; TRBD1 matches 11 bases. V gave up 4 bases and J gave up 7 bases; unmatched junction bases: 7. This CDR3 region has 14 residues. Germline V gene sequence: CDR1 SGHTS, CDR2 YDEGEE. The chain's CDR3 is CASSTGQGAWEQYF. In DNA, the CDR3 is TGTGCCAGCAGCACCGGACAGGGGGCGTGGGAGCAGTACTTC.

This clonotype was seen at least ten times. The rearrangement links TRBV7-9 to TRBJ1-6; no definite D call. This CDR3 contains 15 residues. Per germline, CDR1 SEHNR and CDR2 FQNEAQ (reference sequence). Trimming stripped 5 bases from V and 4 bases from J, with 12 bases between. The CDR3 DNA is TGTGCCAGCAGCGTGTTTGTAGTTTATAATTCACCCCTCCACTTT. It encodes CASSVFVVYNSPLHF.

This clonotype came up many times. This CDR3 fails to terminate in the conserved phenylalanine or tryptophan, so it likely reflects a read error. The genes are TRBV12-3 or TRBV12-4 and TRBJ1-6; no clear D gene. CDR3 length equals 13 residues. Trimming left V 1 base short and J 9 bases short, with 7 bases between. The CDR3 spells CASSLEGSSPLHL. The CDR3 nucleotides are TGTGCCAGCAGTTTAGAGGGATCTTCACCCCTCCACCTT.

This clonotype has ten or more counts. This rearrangement joins TRBV11-2 to TRBJ1-1; D gene uncertain. Trimming stripped 4 bases from V and 4 bases from J, with 4 bases between. Germline V gene data show CDR1 as SGHAT and CDR2 as FQNNGV. The CDR3 extends over 11 amino acids. CDR3 region: CASSSVTEAFF. The CDR3 DNA follows: TGTGCCAGCAGCTCCGTCACTGAAGCTTTCTTT.

This clonotype was observed many times. The chain uses TRBV29-1 and TRBJ1-3; D not resolved. The V gene's germline CDR1 is SQVTM and CDR2 ANQGSEA. The length of the CDR3 is 14 residues. V was trimmed by 5 bases and J by 0 bases, leaving 11 bases between them. The CDR3 loop is CSVIVQNSGNTIYF. For the CDR3, the DNA is TGCAGCGTTATCGTCCAAAACTCTGGAAACACCATATATTTT.

The table lists this clonotype with many counts. This chain connects TRBV12-3 or TRBV12-4 to TRBJ1-6, with 8 bases that match TRBD1. CDR3 size: 13 residues. V lost 8 bases and J lost 9; bases outside the gene matches: 6. This CDR3 reads CASGQGFSSPLHF. The CDR3 bases are TGTGCCAGCGGACAGGGTTTTAGTTCACCCCTCCACTTT.

At least ten counts were recorded for this clonotype. The gene calls are TRBV11-2 and TRBJ2-7; no definite D call. The CDR3 contains 16 residues. Looked up from germline, CDR1 is SGHAT and CDR2 is FQNNGV. The V end was cut by 0 bases, the J end by 0 bases, with 12 bases between. DNA of the CDR3: TGTGCCAGCAGCTTAGATAGGACGCTTAGCTCCTACGAGCAGTACTTC. Its translation is CASSLDRTLSSYEQYF.

J is TRBJ1-1 and V is TRBV10-3; a possible D gene is TRBD1 (5 bases). The CDR3 has 11 amino acids. The germline V and J ends were trimmed by 10 bases and 7 bases, with 13 bases remaining between them. Per germline, CDR1 ENHRY and CDR2 SYGVKD. The CDR3 protein is CATGDVVEAFF. The CDR3 DNA reads as TGTGCCACCGGGGACGTAGTTGAAGCTTTCTTT.

This clonotype came up many times. This chain connects TRBV20-1 to TRBJ1-6, with D possibly being TRBD1 (5 bases). The germline V gene encodes CDR1 DFQATT and CDR2 SNEGSKA (reference sequence). The CDR3 contains 16 residues. Trimming took 3 bases from V and 10 from J, leaving 22 bases between them. Here the CDR3 reads CSASKGLGQSRSPLHF. The DNA for the CDR3 is TGCAGTGCTAGTAAGGGGCTTGGGCAGTCTCGATCACCCCTCCACTTT.

This clonotype was counted many times. CDR3 sequence: CSVQAQGYEQYF. The CDR3 DNA sequence: TGCAGCGTGCAAGCACAGGGGTACGAGCAGTACTTC. The chain recombines TRBV29-1 with TRBJ2-7, with 7 nucleotides matching TRBD1. The CDR3 runs 12 residues. V lost 6 bases, J lost 4 bases, and 6 bases stayed unmatched. Germline values: CDR1 SQVTM, CDR2 ANQGSEA.

At least ten counts were recorded for this clonotype. V gene TRBV20-1 combines with J gene TRBJ1-2; D gene ambiguous. Germline V CDR1 and CDR2: DFQATT, SNEGSKA (reference sequence). The CDR3 consists of 14 residues. Trimming took 0 bases from V and 3 from J, leaving 11 bases between them. This CDR3 reads CSARDLRVDYGYTF. The CDR3 DNA reads TGCAGTGCTAGAGATCTGAGGGTAGACTATGGCTACACCTTC.

This clonotype was seen at least ten times. An end of the junction differs from the germline gene, which may be a read error. The chain links TRBV6-1 to TRBJ1-5, with 9 bases aligning to TRBD1. Germline V gene lookup returns CDR1 MNHNS and CDR2 SASEGT. There are 14 residues in the CDR3. CDR3 in DNA: TGTGCCAGCGGGACAGGGAATATGAATCGGCCCCAGCATTTT. Translation gives CASGTGNMNRPQHF.

The chain is built from TRBV7-8 and TRBJ1-1; maybe TRBD1 (5 bases). This CDR3 has 14 residues. Trimming shortened V by 4 bases and J by 6 bases, and 15 bases separated the two germline ends. Germline V gene sequence: CDR1 SGHVS, CDR2 FQNEAQ. The CDR3 DNA is TGTGCCAGCAGCTCCACCCTTGCGGGGGCTGAAGCTTTCTTT. It is translated as CASSSTLAGAEAFF.